This TCR beta chain was captured by sequencing in a study of T-cell reconstitution after alpha-beta-depleted transplantation in children. This clonotype was counted a few times. Its antigen is not known. General study points: T-cell numbers and diversity, one year after transplant, stemmed largely from T cells that were newly produced. Day-60 TCRbeta diversity that was high in some patients was derived from surviving recipient T cells and thymic progenitors. Approximately two months post-transplant, alpha-beta T cells reportedly originated from several hundred expanded graft clones.

TCRbeta library preparation incorporated unique molecular identifiers. TCRdb reprocessed the PCR reads via MiXCR and lists one record per CDR3 protein. The profile covers just over 950,000 distinct CDR3 sequences, with roughly 29% appearing a single time and about 28% taken by the ten largest. This CDR3 comprises 17 residues. The J segment lost 7 bases and the V segment lost 4 bases, leaving 14 bases of the junction unmatched. Per germline, CDR1 SGHRS and CDR2 YFSETQ. The sample in question was PBMCs, mostly from graft donor cells, obtained 360 days after TCRalphabeta/CD19-depleted stem cell transplant. This TCR was recovered from a boy less than two years old who had a stem cell transplant for SCID, so the T cells may come from the graft donor. The chain links TRBV5-1 to TRBJ2-2; the match to TRBD2 covers 9 bases. The CDR3 region has the DNA TGCGCCAGCAGCCCCAACCTAGCGGGGCTTAAACTCGGGGAGCTGTTTTTT. This translates into CASSPNLAGLKLGELFF.